This TCR beta chain was found in a study of human T cells and chemical hapten exposure. Across the study: Each patch test put 0.01% DPC on the upper back, and results were read at 6 days. Alopecia areata, totalis or universalis was found in mostly female patients. Per-sample TCR yield variability stemmed mainly from small pooled library volume differences.

Authors' methods: Samples held a median of about 94,000 TCRs, range roughly 20,000–750,000. Each CDR3 protein gets one entry after TCRdb re-called the RACE reads with MiXCR. The V and J calls and clone size are TCRdb's, not the authors'. The sample lists roughly 200,000 distinct CDR3 sequences; around 23% were seen once. CDR3 length: 14 residues. The V end lost 1 base, the J end lost 4 bases, and 10 bases lay between the germline ends. There are a few counts of this clonotype. The time point is: patch test 3, about 24 weeks after DPC sensitization. This sample's treatment: therapeutic diphenylcyclopropenone sensitization with weekly scalp DPC.

The sequence was collected from a woman between 35 and 50 years old with alopecia areata. Some clones in this sample may be carry-over from other donors' samples. Source: whole blood, taken in connection with sensitization to the hapten diphenylcyclopropenone (DPC). The chain has TRBV12-3 or TRBV12-4 and TRBJ1-1; perhaps TRBD1 as D (5 bases). The CDR3 sequence is CASSLGGRSTEAFF. DNA of the CDR3: TGTGCCAGCAGTTTAGGGGGCCGTAGCACTGAAGCTTTCTTT.